This entry lists 23 T cell receptor beta chains sequenced from one sample in a study of blood T cells in healthy people across ages. For the second PCR, which ran for 7 to 11 cycles, a sample-barcoded 5' primer and a J-beta primer mix were used. TCRdb re-derived calls from the 5' RACE reads in MiXCR, one entry per CDR3 protein. This repertoire shows approximately 800,000 distinct CDR3 sequences, about half found once; its top ten account for less than 20%. Sequencing input: blood. The receptors here all came from a man aged 80 or over in good health.

V is TRBV7-2 and J is TRBJ1-1; D is unresolved. CDR3 length: 16 residues. Trimming pared 5 bases from V and 5 bases from J, leaving 21 bases between. Germline CDR1 and CDR2: SGHTA and FQGNSA. The CDR3 reads CASSPAPPAIRTEAFF. The CDR3 nucleotides read TGTGCCAGCAGCCCCGCCCCCCCGGCGATACGGACTGAAGCTTTCTTT.

This rearrangement joins TRBV28 to TRBJ1-5; 9 nucleotides match TRBD1. Trimming removed 5 bases from V and 1 base from J; junction bases left unmatched: 12. From germline, CDR1 is MDHEN and CDR2 SYDVKM. This CDR3 comprises 18 residues. CDR3 loop: CASSLPGTGSASNQPQHF. CDR3 bases: TGTGCCAGCAGTCTTCCCGGGACAGGGAGTGCAAGCAATCAGCCCCAGCATTTT.

This clonotype has more than one count but fewer than ten. V is TRBV20-1 and J is TRBJ1-2, with unresolved D. The V end lost 6 bases, the J end lost 1 base, and 15 bases lay between the germline ends. The CDR3 has 14 amino acids. Germline assignment: CDR1 DFQATT and CDR2 SNEGSKA (reference sequence). CDR3 amino acids: CSATRAANNYGYTF. As DNA, the CDR3 is TGCAGTGCGACGCGGGCTGCAAATAACTATGGCTACACCTTC.

V gene TRBV4-2 combines with J gene TRBJ2-2, with 7 bases identical to TRBD1. Germline V CDR1 and CDR2: LGHNA, YNFKEQ. The CDR3 has 15 residues. Losses at the gene ends were 7 bases for V and 3 bases for J; bases not matched to a gene: 8. CDR3: CASTLRGLDTGELFF. The CDR3 coding sequence is TGTGCCAGCACCTTAAGGGGGCTCGACACCGGGGAGCTGTTTTTT.

Turning to this clonotype: With a much larger clone just one base away, this may be a read error. The chain carries TRBV2 and TRBJ2-1; D unresolved. Germline CDR1 SNHLY, CDR2 FYNNEI. The CDR3 totals 11 residues. V was clipped by 7 bases and J by 5 bases, with 6 bases between them. CDR3 DNA: TGTGCCAGCAATGTGCACAATGAGCAGTTCTTC. It translates to CASNVHNEQFF.

This clonotype was seen ten or more times. The genes are TRBV6-2 or TRBV6-3 and TRBJ2-7; D is perhaps TRBD1 (5 bases). V was shortened by 3 bases and J by 3 bases, with 9 bases between the two germline ends. This CDR3 region has 13 residues. Germline V gene data show CDR1 as MNHEY and CDR2 as SVGEGT. CDR3 sequence reads: CASSYVDSYEQYF. The CDR3 nucleotides read TGTGCCAGCAGTTATGTCGACAGCTACGAGCAGTACTTC.

This chain connects TRBV11-3 to TRBJ2-1; 8 positions match TRBD2. Germline V gene data show CDR1 as SGHNT and CDR2 as YENEEA. V gave up 5 bases and J gave up 9 bases; unmatched junction bases: 12. CDR3 size: 15 residues. The CDR3 DNA follows: TGTGCCAGCAGCGCCTTGACGGGAGGGATCAGTGAGCAGTTCTTC. Amino acid sequence: CASSALTGGISEQFF.

This clonotype has ten or more counts. The CDR3 here is CSAEAGTNYGYTF. CDR3 bases: TGCAGTGCCGAAGCAGGGACCAACTATGGCTACACCTTC. The chain is built from TRBV20-1 and TRBJ1-2, with TRBD1 as a possible D gene (5 bases). The germline gives CDR1 DFQATT, CDR2 SNEGSKA (reference sequence). This CDR3 contains 13 residues. Trimming left V 6 bases short and J 2 bases short, with 13 bases between.

The chain uses TRBV7-9 and TRBJ2-4; no clear D. V was trimmed by 4 bases and J by 0 bases, leaving 16 bases between them. This CDR3 spans 17 amino acids. Germline CDR1 is SEHNR and CDR2 is FQNEAQ (reference sequence). The CDR3 loop is CASSSVVADIAKNIQYF. CDR3 sequence (DNA): TGTGCCAGCAGCTCCGTAGTGGCCGATATAGCCAAAAACATTCAGTACTTC.

This clonotype was detected only once. This chain uses TRBV6-5 with TRBJ2-5; tentatively, D is TRBD2 (5 bases). Trimming pared 10 bases from V and 5 bases from J, leaving 23 bases between. The CDR3 is made up of 15 amino acids. Per germline, CDR1 MNHEY and CDR2 SVGAGI. The CDR3 coding sequence is TGTGCCACCCAGTTTAGAGAGGGCGGAAGGGAGACCCAGTACTTC. This gives the protein CATQFREGGRETQYF.

The chain uses TRBV4-3 and TRBJ2-1, with 8 bases matching TRBD2. Germline lookup yields CDR1 LGHNA and CDR2 YSLEER. The junction had 24 bases not matched to a gene; V was cut back by 0 bases and J by 11 bases. CDR3 size: 20 residues. CDR3 nucleotides: TGCGCCAGCAGCCAAGATCTCCTTGCGAGGACTAGCTCCCAGGAGGGGAAGCAGTTCTTC. Translation gives CASSQDLLARTSSQEGKQFF.

This rearrangement joins TRBV4-3 to TRBJ2-1; D is uncertain. V lost 2 bases and J lost 0, with 11 bases in between. CDR3 length: 16 amino acids. Germline CDR1 and CDR2: LGHNA and YSLEER. In nucleotides, the CDR3 is TGCGCCAGCAGCCAAATGTGGCGGAGCTCCTACAATGAGCAGTTCTTC. Its protein product is CASSQMWRSSYNEQFF.

The rearrangement joins TRBV28 to TRBJ2-3; D unresolved. Germline CDR1 and CDR2: MDHEN and SYDVKM. V shed 5 bases and J shed 6 bases, with 12 bases lying between them. The CDR3 is made up of 13 amino acids. The CDR3, as DNA: TGTGCCAGCAGTCAACCCCCCTTGGATACGCAGTATTTT. Translated, it gives CASSQPPLDTQYF. The full variable domain, with the rest looked up from reference TRBV28 and TRBJ2-3, is DVKVTQSSRYLVKRTGEKVFLECVQDMDHENMFWYRQDPGLGLRLIYFSYDVKMKEKGDIPEGYSVSREKKERFSLILESASTNQTSMYLCASSQPPLDTQYFGPGTRLTVL.

The sample holds one count of this clonotype. The CDR3 sequence is CATSDPPGGNNTDTQYF. DNA of the CDR3: TGTGCCACCAGTGACCCCCCCGGAGGAAATAACACAGATACGCAGTATTTT. The chain carries TRBV24-1 and TRBJ2-3; the D gene is possibly TRBD2 (5 bases). This CDR3 contains 17 residues. Germline V CDR1 and CDR2: KGHDR, SFDVKD. V was pared by 4 bases and J by 2 bases, with 18 bases between.

This rearrangement joins TRBV18 to TRBJ2-1, with 11 nucleotides matching TRBD2. The CDR3 totals 16 residues. The ends lost 4 bases at V and 9 bases at J; junction bases unmatched: 11. Germline V lookup: CDR1 KGHSH, CDR2 LQKENI. CDR3 sequence: CASSRTSGSKWGEQFF. The DNA for the CDR3 is TGTGCCAGCTCACGAACTAGCGGGAGTAAGTGGGGTGAGCAGTTCTTC.

V is TRBV29-1 and J is TRBJ2-1; perhaps TRBD1 as D (6 bases). The CDR3 runs 16 residues. Per the germline V gene, CDR1 is SQVTM and CDR2 is ANQGSEA. The V end lost 2 bases, the J end lost 2 bases, and 16 bases lay between the germline ends. In DNA, the CDR3 is TGCAGCGTTGAAAAAATGGCAGCAGGGGCCTACAATGAGCAGTTCTTC. Protein sequence: CSVEKMAAGAYNEQFF.

V usage is TRBV4-1 and J usage is TRBJ1-1; no clear D. The CDR3 is made up of 14 amino acids. Germline CDR1 and CDR2: MGHRA and YSYEKL. Trimming shortened V by 4 bases and J by 1 base, and 10 bases separated the two germline ends. The CDR3: CASSRASQNTEAFF. The DNA for the CDR3 is TGCGCCAGCAGCCGAGCGTCTCAGAACACTGAAGCTTTCTTT.

To note about this clonotype: A much bigger clone sits one base away, suggesting this may be a read error. The chain carries TRBV7-2 and TRBJ2-1; D gene uncertain. Between the trimmed V and J ends, which lost 5 bases and 8 bases, there was a span of 13 bases. Germline CDR1 is SGHTA and CDR2 is FQGNSA. The CDR3 extends over 13 amino acids. The CDR3 DNA sequence: TGTGCCAGCAGCGACACTAACATTTATGAGCAGTTCTTC. This translates into CASSDTNIYEQFF.

This clonotype showed up many times. This sequence joins TRBV29-1 and TRBJ2-7; D is ambiguous. From germline, CDR1 is SQVTM and CDR2 ANQGSEA. The CDR3 extends over 11 amino acids. Trimming shortened V by 4 bases and J by 2 bases, and 6 bases separated the two germline ends. The CDR3 nucleotides read TGCAGCGTTGTGAACACCTACGAGCAGTACTTC. Encoded protein: CSVVNTYEQYF.

This sequence joins TRBV7-9 and TRBJ1-2, with D possibly matching TRBD1 (6 bases). Germline V gene sequence: CDR1 SEHNR, CDR2 FQNEAQ (reference sequence). With 5 bases removed from V and 4 bases from J, the gap between germline ends came to 11 bases. This CDR3 has 13 amino acids. The CDR3 spells CASSKQGSYGYTF. Here the CDR3 DNA reads TGTGCCAGCAGCAAACAGGGTTCCTATGGCTACACCTTC.

This clonotype was detected only a few times. The genes are TRBV7-2 and TRBJ2-5; 8 bases match TRBD1. Trimming took 4 bases from V and 1 from J; bases not matched to a gene: 5. Per germline, CDR1 SGHTA and CDR2 FQGNSA. The CDR3 runs to 15 residues. This CDR3 reads CASSSAGGLQETQYF. CDR3 coding DNA: TGTGCCAGCAGCTCAGCAGGGGGCCTCCAAGAGACCCAGTACTTC.

This clonotype was observed once. The rearrangement uses TRBV20-1 and TRBJ1-2; 8 bases agree with TRBD1. The V and J ends lost 1 base and 7 bases, in that order; junction bases with no gene match: 5. This CDR3 has 13 amino acids. CDR1 and CDR2 from the germline V gene are DFQATT and SNEGSKA (reference sequence). CDR3 protein: CSARATGGGGYTF. The CDR3 DNA sequence: TGCAGTGCTAGAGCCACAGGGGGTGGTGGCTACACCTTC.

This clonotype was seen only once. V gene TRBV6-6 combines with J gene TRBJ1-1, with D uncertain. The ends were cut back, 2 bases at V and 0 bases at J, with 4 bases in the middle. The germline gives CDR1 MNHNY, CDR2 SVGAGI (reference sequence). The CDR3 covers 13 residues. The CDR3 loop reads CASSYEVNTEAFF. In nucleotides, the CDR3 is TGTGCCAGCAGTTACGAGGTGAACACTGAAGCTTTCTTT.